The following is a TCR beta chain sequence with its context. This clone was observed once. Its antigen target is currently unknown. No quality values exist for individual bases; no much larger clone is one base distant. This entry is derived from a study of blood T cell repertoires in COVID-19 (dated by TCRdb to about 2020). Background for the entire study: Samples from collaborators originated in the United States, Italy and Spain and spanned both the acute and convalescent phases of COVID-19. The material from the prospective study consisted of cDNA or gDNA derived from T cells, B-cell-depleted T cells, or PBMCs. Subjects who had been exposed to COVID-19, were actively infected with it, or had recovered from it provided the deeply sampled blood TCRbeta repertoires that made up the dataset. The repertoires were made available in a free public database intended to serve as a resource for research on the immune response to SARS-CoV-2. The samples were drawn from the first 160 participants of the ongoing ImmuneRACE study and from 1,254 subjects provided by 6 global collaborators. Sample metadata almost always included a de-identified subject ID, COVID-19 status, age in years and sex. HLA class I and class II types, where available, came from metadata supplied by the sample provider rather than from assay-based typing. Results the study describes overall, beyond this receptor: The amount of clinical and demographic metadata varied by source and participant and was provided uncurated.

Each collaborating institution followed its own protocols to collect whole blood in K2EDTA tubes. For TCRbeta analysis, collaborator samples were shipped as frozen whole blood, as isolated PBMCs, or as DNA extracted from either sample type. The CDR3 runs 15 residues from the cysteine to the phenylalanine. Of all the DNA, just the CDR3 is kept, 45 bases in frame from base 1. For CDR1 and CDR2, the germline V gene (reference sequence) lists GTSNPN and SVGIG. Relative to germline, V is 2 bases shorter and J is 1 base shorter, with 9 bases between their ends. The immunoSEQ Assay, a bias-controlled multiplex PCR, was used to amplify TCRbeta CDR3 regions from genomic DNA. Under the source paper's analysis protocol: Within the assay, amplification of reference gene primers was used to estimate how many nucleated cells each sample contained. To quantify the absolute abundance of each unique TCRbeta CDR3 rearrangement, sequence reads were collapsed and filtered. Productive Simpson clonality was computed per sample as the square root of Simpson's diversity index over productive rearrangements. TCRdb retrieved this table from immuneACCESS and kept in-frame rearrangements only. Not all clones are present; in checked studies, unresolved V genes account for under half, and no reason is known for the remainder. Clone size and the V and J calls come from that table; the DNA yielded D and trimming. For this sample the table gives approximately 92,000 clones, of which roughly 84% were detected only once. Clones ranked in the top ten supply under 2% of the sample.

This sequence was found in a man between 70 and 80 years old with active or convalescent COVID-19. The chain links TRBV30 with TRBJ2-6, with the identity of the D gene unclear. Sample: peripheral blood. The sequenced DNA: TGTGCCTGGAGTCGAGGCGTTTCTGGGGCCAACGTCCTGACTTTC. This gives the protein CAWSRGVSGANVLTF.